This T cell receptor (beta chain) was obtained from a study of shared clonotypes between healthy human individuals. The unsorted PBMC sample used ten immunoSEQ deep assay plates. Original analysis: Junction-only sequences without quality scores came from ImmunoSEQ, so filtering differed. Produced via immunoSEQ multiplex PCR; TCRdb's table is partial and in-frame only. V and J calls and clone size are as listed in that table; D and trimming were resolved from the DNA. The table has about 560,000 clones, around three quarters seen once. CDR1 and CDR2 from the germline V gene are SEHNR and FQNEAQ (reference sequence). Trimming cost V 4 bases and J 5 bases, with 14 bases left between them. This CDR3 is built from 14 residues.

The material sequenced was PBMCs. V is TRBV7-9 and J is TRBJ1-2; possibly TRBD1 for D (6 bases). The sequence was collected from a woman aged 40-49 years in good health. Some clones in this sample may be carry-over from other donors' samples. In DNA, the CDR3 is TGTGCCAGCAGCTCGGGGGCAGAATCTTATGGCTACACCTTC. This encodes CASSSGAESYGYTF.